Following are 2 T cell receptor beta chains from one sample sequenced in a study of siplizumab effects on memory and regulatory T cells (dated by TCRdb to between 2018 and 2021). The library was made by the immunoSEQ multiplex PCR assay. The source is immuneACCESS, and TCRdb retained only in-frame sequences with V and J called. Part of the clones is not carried over; for the studies checked, unresolved V genes explain less than half of this, and the remainder is unexplained. This sample gives over 100,000 clones in total; under 95% of them show up just once. The ten largest clonotypes hold about 0.78% of the sample. Sequenced sample: Tregs sorted from blood. The receptors here all came from a human donor in good health.

The J gene is TRBJ2-7, the V gene TRBV6-6, with 8 bases aligning to TRBD1. This CDR3 contains 13 residues. The germline V gene has CDR1 MNHNY and CDR2 SVGAGI (reference sequence). Trimming removed 4 bases from V and 5 bases from J; junction bases left unmatched: 4. CDR3 sequence reads: CASSWTGSNEQYF. CDR3 sequence (DNA): TGTGCCAGCAGTTGGACAGGGTCAAACGAGCAGTACTTC.

The rearrangement uses TRBV9 and TRBJ2-3, with D uncertain. With 0 bases removed from V and 6 bases from J, the gap between germline ends came to 8 bases. Germline values: CDR1 SGDLS, CDR2 YYNGEE. This CDR3 spans 13 amino acids. CDR3 bases: TGTGCCAGCAGCGTAGAGATGAGGGATACGCAGTATTTT. It specifies CASSVEMRDTQYF.